This T cell receptor (beta chain) was identified in a study of blood T cell repertoires in COVID-19. Produced via immunoSEQ multiplex PCR; TCRdb's table is partial and in-frame only. The data contain some 530,000 clones, over 75% of them singletons. The germline V gene encodes CDR1 MDHEN and CDR2 SYDVKM. The V end was cut by 5 bases, the J end by 3 bases, with 14 bases between. The CDR3 extends over 14 amino acids. In this sample, this clone turned up a few times. Material for sequencing was peripheral blood. This TCR was recovered from a human donor in a cohort sampled during active COVID-19. V is TRBV28 and J is TRBJ2-7; D possibly corresponds to TRBD1 (6 bases). DNA of the CDR3: TGTGCCAGCAGTCGTCATGACAGGCGCTACGAGCAGTACTTC. This encodes CASSRHDRRYEQYF. Using reference TRBV28 and TRBJ2-7 for the parts outside the CDR3, the full variable domain is DVKVTQSSRYLVKRTGEKVFLECVQDMDHENMFWYRQDPGLGLRLIYFSYDVKMKEKGDIPEGYSVSREKKERFSLILESASTNQTSMYLCASSRHDRRYEQYFGPGTRLTVT.